This T cell receptor beta chain was identified during a study of beta chain features in type 1 diabetes. For this clone: The antigen is undetermined.

Study results and caveats: In all four CD4+ subsets, TCRB CDR3 length was significantly, moderately reduced in type 1 diabetes.

The CDR3 has 20 amino acids. J was trimmed by 0 bases and V by 4 bases; bases with no gene match: 14. Expressed TCRB transcripts were sequenced, since all the RNA that had been isolated was reverse transcribed. Repertoires were generated with immunoSEQ multiplex PCR, while TCRdb's copy carries only in-frame clones and drops some. The table records approximately 730,000 clones, roughly 13% of them present only once. This clonotype was sampled from a man younger than 35 with type 1 diabetes. This rearrangement joins TRBV23-1 to TRBJ2-1; 11 positions agree with TRBD2. TRBV23-1 is noted as an ORF with a role that remains uncertain. The specimen was naive CD4+ T cells from blood. Written as DNA, the CDR3 is TGCGCCAGCAGTCGATTTGGTAGCGGGGGGGAAGACCGCTCCTACAATGAGCAGTTCTTC. It yields the protein CASSRFGSGGEDRSYNEQFF.